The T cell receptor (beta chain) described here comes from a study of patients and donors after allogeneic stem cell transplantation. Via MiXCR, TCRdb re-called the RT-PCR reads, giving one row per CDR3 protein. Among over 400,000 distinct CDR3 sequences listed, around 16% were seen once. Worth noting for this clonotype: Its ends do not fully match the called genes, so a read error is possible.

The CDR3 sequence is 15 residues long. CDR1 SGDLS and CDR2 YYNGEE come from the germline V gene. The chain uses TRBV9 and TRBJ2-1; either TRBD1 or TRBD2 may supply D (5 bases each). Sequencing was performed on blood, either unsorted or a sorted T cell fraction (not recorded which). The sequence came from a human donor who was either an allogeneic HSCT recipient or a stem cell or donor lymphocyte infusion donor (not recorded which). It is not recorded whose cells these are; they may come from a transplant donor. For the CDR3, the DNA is TGTGCCAGCAGCTTGGGACCCGACTCCCACAATGAGCAGTTCTTC. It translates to CASSLGPDSHNEQFF.